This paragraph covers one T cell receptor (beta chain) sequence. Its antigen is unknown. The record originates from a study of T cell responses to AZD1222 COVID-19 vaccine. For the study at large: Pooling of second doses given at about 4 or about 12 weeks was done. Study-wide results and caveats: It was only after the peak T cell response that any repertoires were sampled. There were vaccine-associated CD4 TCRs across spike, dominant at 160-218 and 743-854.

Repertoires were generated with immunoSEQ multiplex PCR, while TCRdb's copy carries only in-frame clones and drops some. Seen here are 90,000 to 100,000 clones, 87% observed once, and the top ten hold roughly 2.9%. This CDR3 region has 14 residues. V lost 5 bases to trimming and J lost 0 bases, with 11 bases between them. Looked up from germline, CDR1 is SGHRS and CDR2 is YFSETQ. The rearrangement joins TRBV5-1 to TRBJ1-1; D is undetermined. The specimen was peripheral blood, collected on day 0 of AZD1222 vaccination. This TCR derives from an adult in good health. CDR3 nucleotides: TGCGCCAGCAGTCGAGACGGCTTGAACACTGAAGCTTTCTTT. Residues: CASSRDGLNTEAFF.